This is a list of T cell receptor beta chains from one sample in a study of spatial heterogeneity in lung cancer. TCRdb called the 5' RACE reads again in MiXCR, with one record for every CDR3 protein. The table records about 52,000 distinct CDR3 sequences, 7.4% of them present only once. The specimen was PBMCs, collected at follow-up. The receptors were gathered from a female donor with early-stage non-small cell lung cancer. CDR3s leave out the opening cysteine and the closing phenylalanine or tryptophan. The order of the fields is V gene, D gene, CDR3 protein. D genes are given only for firm matches.

TRBV28 | . | ASSSGLWEQY
TRBV20-1 | TRBD2 | SAPSSGGNTGELF
TRBV5-1 | TRBD1 | ASSPGTGTSNQPQH
TRBV7-8 | . | ASSLGTTQY
TRBV11-2 | TRBD1 | ASSSGQGYGYT
TRBV29-1 | TRBD1 | SVENTAGGPNYGYT
TRBV4-1 | TRBD2 | ASSHPSGGASDTQY
TRBV7-8 | TRBD2 | ASSLSEGLLTDTQY
TRBV7-2 | TRBD1 | ASSPNRGSRVEQY
TRBV5-1 | TRBD2 | ASSLNSGGVETQY
TRBV7-9 | TRBD1 | ASSFTGGGLEKLF
TRBV4-1 | . | ASSQAEGYTEDF
TRBV7-9 | . | ASSGGNLGLRYEQY
TRBV6-2/TRBV6-3 | . | ASSYQRKQETQY
TRBV20-1 | TRBD1 | SAKDRGKETQY
TRBV7-9 | . | ASSLVGHSGGYT
TRBV5-4 | . | ASSLSPGNTIY
TRBV5-1 | . | ASTKSAEHTGELF
TRBV6-2/TRBV6-3 | TRBD1 | AIRGHPYGYT
TRBV5-4 | . | ASSLGVSLSGANVLT
TRBV9 | . | ASSSKRGQEQETQY
TRBV4-1 | TRBD2 | ASSQLGRVDTGELF
TRBV7-9 | . | ASSLARGVNEKLF
TRBV11-2 | . | ASSRSRGETQY
TRBV7-3 | . | ASSFQKGSDTQY
TRBV4-3 | . | ASSSGELNTEAF
TRBV6-1 | . | ASSTNGYT
TRBV3-1 | . | ASSRGHRSYEQY
TRBV19 | TRBD1 | ASSVQGAHSPLH
TRBV13 | TRBD1 | ASSLTGSAYEQY
TRBV6-5 | . | ASCLSKGRNTEAF
TRBV5-1 | TRBD2 | ASSSGTSSYNEQF
TRBV7-2 | TRBD1 | ASSKDRTGDEKLF
TRBV7-2 | . | ASSPKSPSTAELF
TRBV7-9 | TRBD2 | ASSAPSGITDTQY
TRBV5-1 | . | ASSLMGSYNSPLH
TRBV20-1 | TRBD2 | SAALPTSGSGGEQY
TRBV6-5 | TRBD1 | ASSFALGGAPTDTQY
TRBV25-1 | . | ASSERGETQY
TRBV20-1 | TRBD1 | SAPDRGGNQPQH
TRBV20-1 | . | SASVSADTQY
TRBV30 | TRBD2 | AWIKRGDSYNEQF
TRBV21-1 | . | ASSGAGQGTTGYT